Presented here are 26 T cell receptor beta chains from one specimen sequenced in a study of radiation and T cells in renal cell carcinoma (TCRdb year 2020). Explained via the paper, the time point label denotes: blood 2 weeks post-SBRT. The label giving this sample's treatment or condition can be read as: 15 Gy SBRT to primary tumor, nephrectomy 4 weeks later. The protocol used for the library was the immunoSEQ multiplex PCR assay. Here the immuneACCESS table is served through TCRdb, limited to in-frame sequences with V and J called. Missing clones are a known gap in these copies; in checked studies unresolved V genes cover under half, and the rest lacks a known reason. The sample contains roughly 140,000 clones, roughly 87% of them found a single time. The ten largest clonotypes hold over 10% of the sample. Sequenced here: blood, sampled from a patient whose treatment included radiotherapy and nephrectomy. These TCRs come from a woman aged 50 to 60 with renal cell carcinoma.

The gene calls are TRBV13 and TRBJ1-2, with 7 nucleotides matching TRBD1. Germline V gives CDR1 PRHDT, CDR2 FYEKMQ (reference sequence). The CDR3 sequence is 13 residues long. V shed 8 bases, J shed 8 bases, and the junction held 11 bases outside the gene matches. CDR3 DNA: TGTGCCAGCCGGGGGAGGGGGCAAAAAGGCTACACCTTC. This encodes CASRGRGQKGYTF.

This chain uses TRBV18 with TRBJ2-3; 8 positions agree with TRBD2. With V trimmed by 4 bases and J by 3 bases, 9 bases remained unmatched. Germline loops: CDR1 KGHSH, CDR2 LQKENI. CDR3 length equals 16 residues. The CDR3 is CASSLLPTSATDTQYF. In nucleotides, the CDR3 is TGTGCCAGCTCACTCCTCCCGACTAGCGCAACAGATACGCAGTATTTT.

The J gene is TRBJ2-3, the V gene TRBV29-1, with D uncertain. V gave up 3 bases and J gave up 3 bases, with 10 bases separating them. Germline-derived CDR1 and CDR2 are SQVTM and ANQGSEA. The CDR3 spans 13 residues. Written as DNA, the CDR3 is TGCAGCGTTGAGGGCAGTTTTACAGATACGCAGTATTTT. Translating gives CSVEGSFTDTQYF.

The gene calls are TRBV18 and TRBJ1-1; D is unclear. Germline assignment: CDR1 KGHSH and CDR2 LQKENI. CDR3 length: 13 amino acids. V dropped 5 bases and J dropped 4 bases, with 11 bases sitting between them. The CDR3 DNA reads TGTGCCAGCTCAGCTGACGGGAGCACTGAAGCTTTCTTT. Encoded protein: CASSADGSTEAFF.

The chain employs TRBV30 and TRBJ1-5, with D hard to call. Germline V lookup: CDR1 GTSNPN, CDR2 SVGIG (reference sequence). This CDR3 has 14 residues. Trimming stripped 2 bases from V and 9 bases from J, with 17 bases between. CDR3 DNA: TGTGCCTGGAGTTATCGCCTAAACTCCCGGCCCCAGCATTTT. It translates to CAWSYRLNSRPQHF.

The rearrangement joins TRBV7-6 to TRBJ2-6; possibly TRBD1 for D (5 bases). V was pared by 2 bases and J by 2 bases, with 16 bases between. The CDR3 sequence is 18 residues long. Germline V CDR1 and CDR2: SGHVS, FNYEAQ. CDR3 nucleotides: TGTGCCAGCAGCTTATTGGCAGGGTCTTCTACTGGGGCCAACGTCCTGACTTTC. This codes for CASSLLAGSSTGANVLTF.

The CDR3 is CASSLNRRGLDEQFF. CDR3 bases: TGCGCCAGCAGCTTGAACCGACGGGGACTCGATGAGCAGTTCTTC. This chain links TRBV5-1 with TRBJ2-1; tentative D call: TRBD2 (6 bases). The CDR3 length is 15 residues. Germline V CDR1 and CDR2: SGHRS, YFSETQ. V gave up 1 base and J gave up 8 bases, with 16 bases separating them.

The chain couples TRBV11-2 to TRBJ1-1; perhaps TRBD1 as D (5 bases). V was pared by 5 bases and J by 1 base, with 11 bases between. Germline V lookup: CDR1 SGHAT, CDR2 FQNNGV. The CDR3 totals 14 residues. CDR3 bases: TGTGCCAGCAGCGAAAGGACACCGAACACTGAAGCTTTCTTT. Translation: CASSERTPNTEAFF.

The V call is TRBV7-9, the J call TRBJ2-1; 12 positions agree with TRBD2. Germline trimming cut 5 bases from V and 0 bases from J; bases unmatched to any gene: 11. This CDR3 region has 19 residues. The V gene's germline CDR1 is SEHNR and CDR2 FQNEAQ (reference sequence). DNA for the CDR3: TGTGCCAGCAGCCTCCTAGCGGGGGGGCTAATTGACTCCTACAATGAGCAGTTCTTC. Its translation is CASSLLAGGLIDSYNEQFF.

The V call is TRBV21-1, the J call TRBJ2-1; the D call in the table, TRBD2, was not verified against the DNA. TRBV21-1 is listed as a pseudogene. The CDR3 has 18 residues. CDR3 DNA sequence: TGTGCCAGCAGATCAAGGGGCCTGATGCGGGGGAATTACAATGAGCAGTTCTTC. Translating gives CASRSRGLMRGNYNEQFF.

This chain connects TRBV12-5 to TRBJ2-3, with D uncertain. The germline CDR1 and CDR2 sequences are LGHNT and FRNRAP. CDR3 size: 13 residues. The V and J ends lost 2 bases and 5 bases respectively, with 8 bases between them. CDR3 residues: CASGLFFRDTQYF. In DNA, the CDR3 is TGTGCTAGTGGTTTGTTTTTTAGAGATACGCAGTATTTT.

This chain links TRBV20-1 with TRBJ1-1, with no clear D. The CDR3 is made up of 10 amino acids. The V and J ends lost 3 bases and 2 bases respectively, with 1 base between them. The germline gives CDR1 DFQATT, CDR2 SNEGSKA (reference sequence). The CDR3 bases are TGCAGTGCTAGTAACACTGAAGCTTTCTTT. Translation gives CSASNTEAFF.

The chain recombines TRBV5-8 with TRBJ1-6, with 9 bases fitting TRBD1. The germline CDR1 and CDR2 sequences are SGHTS and YDEGEE. This CDR3 is built from 14 residues. Trimming removed 5 bases from V and 9 bases from J; junction bases left unmatched: 6. CDR3 in amino acids: CASRSGTGSSPLHF. The CDR3 region has the DNA TGTGCCAGCAGGTCCGGGACAGGGAGTTCACCCCTCCACTTT.

V is TRBV6-1 and J is TRBJ2-7, with D maybe TRBD2 (5 bases). The germline gives CDR1 MNHNS, CDR2 SASEGT. V lost 6 bases and J lost 2, with 11 bases in between. The CDR3 has 13 amino acids. The CDR3 DNA reads TGTGCCAGCAGCCCCGGGCGGGCCTACGAGCAGTACTTC. Translation gives CASSPGRAYEQYF.

The J gene is TRBJ1-5, the V gene TRBV6-6; D may be TRBD1 (5 bases). V shed 2 bases and J shed 4 bases, with 6 bases lying between them. This CDR3 has 13 amino acids. Germline V gene lookup returns CDR1 MNHNY and CDR2 SVGAGI (reference sequence). The CDR3 reads CASSYDRNQPQHF. As DNA, the CDR3 is TGTGCCAGCAGTTACGACAGAAATCAGCCCCAGCATTTT.

The chain employs TRBV7-2 and TRBJ1-4, with 10 positions matching TRBD1. The CDR3 is 15 residues long. V lost 1 base to trimming and J lost 6 bases; unmatched junction nucleotides: 2. From germline, CDR1 is SGHTA and CDR2 FQGNSA. This chain's CDR3 is CASSLEGQGYEKLFF. CDR3 in DNA: TGTGCCAGCAGCTTAGAGGGACAGGGGTATGAAAAACTGTTTTTT.

The chain combines TRBV5-1 with TRBJ1-1; D is perhaps TRBD1 (6 bases). Trimming shortened V by 1 base and J by 9 bases, and 16 bases separated the two germline ends. The CDR3 is 14 amino acids. Germline assignment: CDR1 SGHRS and CDR2 YFSETQ. The CDR3 DNA reads TGCGCCAGCAGCTTGAACACACAGGGACTAAAAGCTTTCTTT. It yields the protein CASSLNTQGLKAFF.

V gene TRBV7-2 combines with J gene TRBJ1-2; a weak D match, TRBD1 (6 bases). V was pared by 7 bases and J by 8 bases, with 20 bases between. The germline V gene encodes CDR1 SGHTA and CDR2 FQGNSA. The CDR3 is 14 amino acids. CDR3 protein: CASTPGQTLGGYTF. The CDR3 bases are TGTGCCAGCACCCCCGGACAGACCCTAGGAGGCTACACCTTC.

This clone was recorded once. This sequence joins TRBV5-4 and TRBJ2-3; possibly TRBD1 for D (6 bases). This CDR3 comprises 15 residues. Germline loops: CDR1 SGHNT, CDR2 YYREEE (reference sequence). The V and J ends lost 4 bases and 5 bases respectively, with 17 bases between them. CDR3 nucleotide sequence: TGTGCCAGCAGCCTATCCCCCTCGACAGGAGATACGCAGTATTTT. Amino acid sequence: CASSLSPSTGDTQYF.

The V gene is TRBV5-1, the J gene TRBJ1-2; a weak D match, TRBD1 (6 bases). CDR1 is SGHRS, CDR2 YFSETQ, per germline. The V end was cut by 3 bases, the J end by 3 bases, with 9 bases between. CDR3 length: 13 amino acids. CDR3 sequence (DNA): TGCGCCAGCAGCTCCGGGACACACTATGGCTACACCTTC. Translation gives CASSSGTHYGYTF.

The V gene is TRBV18, the J gene TRBJ1-3, with a possible D match to TRBD1 (5 bases). This CDR3 is 15 amino acids long. Looked up from germline, CDR1 is KGHSH and CDR2 is LQKENI. V lost 3 bases and J lost 3, with 12 bases in between. CDR3 in DNA: TGTGCCAGCTCACCTCCAGGGCTGGGTGGAAACACCATATATTTT. Translating gives CASSPPGLGGNTIYF.

The chain combines TRBV9 with TRBJ1-2; D gene unclear. This CDR3 region has 12 residues. V lost 5 bases and J lost 2, with 7 bases in between. The germline V gene has CDR1 SGDLS and CDR2 YYNGEE. CDR3 region: CASSMGNYGYTF. The CDR3 DNA follows: TGTGCCAGCAGTATGGGGAACTATGGCTACACCTTC.

This clone showed up just once. V gene TRBV6-1 combines with J gene TRBJ2-2; D is possibly TRBD1 (5 bases). Germline V gives CDR1 MNHNS, CDR2 SASEGT. The CDR3 runs to 14 residues. Trimming pared 7 bases from V and 8 bases from J, leaving 17 bases between. The CDR3 nucleotides are TGTGCCAGCATTACAGGTTCTTGGGGTGGGGAGCTGTTTTTT. Translated, it gives CASITGSWGGELFF.

The V and J genes are TRBV6-1 and TRBJ2-1; 9 bases fit TRBD2. Trimming removed 7 bases from V and 3 bases from J; junction bases left unmatched: 7. The CDR3 consists of 15 residues. Germline V gives CDR1 MNHNS, CDR2 SASEGT. CDR3 in DNA: TGTGCCAGCACTACAGCGGGGGGCGGCTACAATGAGCAGTTCTTC. This gives the protein CASTTAGGGYNEQFF.

The genes are TRBV29-1 and TRBJ2-7; D possibly corresponds to TRBD2 (6 bases). This CDR3 is built from 13 residues. V lost 6 bases and J lost 2, with 14 bases in between. Germline CDR1 reads SQVTM; CDR2 reads ANQGSEA. The DNA of the CDR3 is TGCAGCGTGGGGGGACTGGGGGCCTACGAGCAGTACTTC. This codes for CSVGGLGAYEQYF.

The chain has TRBV20-1 and TRBJ2-5, with D perhaps matching TRBD2 (5 bases). This CDR3 has 11 residues. Germline loops: CDR1 DFQATT, CDR2 SNEGSKA (reference sequence). Trimming shortened V by 6 bases and J by 4 bases, and 9 bases separated the two germline ends. DNA for the CDR3: TGCAGTGCGCCCCGGGGAGAGACCCAGTACTTC. Encoded protein: CSAPRGETQYF.